The rows below give T cell receptor beta chains drawn from one sample of a study of shared clonotypes between healthy human individuals. The table came from immunoSEQ multiplex PCR; TCRdb's copy has only in-frame clones and leaves some out. The sample lists 850,000 to 1,100,000 clones; around three quarters were seen once. Sequencing was performed on memory CD4+ T cells from PBMCs. The receptors were gathered from a man between 18 and 29 years old in good health. Some clones in this sample may be carry-over from other donors' samples. Both conserved end residues are part of each CDR3. D genes are given only for firm matches. Clone sizes are given selectively: once, few, many, or a class where the clone is expanded.

size	V	J	D	DNA	CDR3
NA	TRBV10-3	TRBJ2-1	NA	TGTGCCATCAGTGAGCGGGAAGGCAGCTCCTCCTACAATGAGCAGTTCTTC	CAISEREGSSSYNEQFF
NA	TRBV9	TRBJ1-2	NA	TGTGCCAGCAGCGGGGGGAGCAGGGAGAAGGCCTATGGCTACACCTTC	CASSGGSREKAYGYTF
few	TRBV20-1	TRBJ2-7	NA	TGCAGTGCTGAGATCTCGTCCGGGCAGTACTTC	CSAEISSGQYF
NA	TRBV19	TRBJ2-1	TRBD2	TGTGCCAGTAGTATACCCGGGACTAGCGACTACAATGAGCAGTTCTTC	CASSIPGTSDYNEQFF
many	TRBV29-1	TRBJ2-7	NA	TGCAGCGTCGAGCCCGAGGGGGGGGGCTCCTACGAGCAGTACTTC	CSVEPEGGGSYEQYF
NA	TRBV19	TRBJ1-2	NA	TGTGCCAGTAGCTTCGGCAGCTCCTATGGCTACACCTTC	CASSFGSSYGYTF
NA	TRBV7-9	TRBJ1-4	NA	TGTGCCAGCAGCCCGCAGGGACCTAATGAAAAACTGTTTTTT	CASSPQGPNEKLFF
many	TRBV7-3	TRBJ2-4	TRBD1	TGTGCCAGCAGCTCTAACCCAGGGACAGGGAAAAACATTCAGTACTTC	CASSSNPGTGKNIQYF
NA	TRBV28	TRBJ1-1	NA	TGTGCCTCAAGATTGGAACCCGCGGAAGCTTTCTTT	CASRLEPAEAFF
NA	TRBV9	TRBJ2-1	NA	TGTGCCAGCACCGGGACATGGCCGGATGAGCAGTTCTTC	CASTGTWPDEQFF
NA	TRBV7-2	TRBJ2-4	NA	TGTGCCAGCAGCTTAGAAAGCAGGAGGGGAAACATTCAGTACTTC	CASSLESRRGNIQYF
NA	TRBV6-6	TRBJ1-2	TRBD1	TGTGCCAGCAGTCAACCTCAGGACAGGGGCGCCTATGGCTACACCTTC	CASSQPQDRGAYGYTF
NA	TRBV5-1	TRBJ1-5	NA	TGCGCCAGCAGCATATCGACAGGTCCTGAGGCCCAGCATTTT	CASSISTGPEAQHF
NA	TRBV19	TRBJ1-1	TRBD1	TGTGCCAGTAACAGGGGTAGTACTGAAGCTTTCTTT	CASNRGSTEAFF
once	TRBV28	TRBJ2-6	NA	TGTGCCAGCAGTTTTCTAGGGACCGGGGCCAACGTCCTGACTTTC	CASSFLGTGANVLTF
few	TRBV5-4	TRBJ2-7	NA	TGTGCCAGCAGCTTGGACGCCAGTTCCTACGAGCAGTACTTC	CASSLDASSYEQYF